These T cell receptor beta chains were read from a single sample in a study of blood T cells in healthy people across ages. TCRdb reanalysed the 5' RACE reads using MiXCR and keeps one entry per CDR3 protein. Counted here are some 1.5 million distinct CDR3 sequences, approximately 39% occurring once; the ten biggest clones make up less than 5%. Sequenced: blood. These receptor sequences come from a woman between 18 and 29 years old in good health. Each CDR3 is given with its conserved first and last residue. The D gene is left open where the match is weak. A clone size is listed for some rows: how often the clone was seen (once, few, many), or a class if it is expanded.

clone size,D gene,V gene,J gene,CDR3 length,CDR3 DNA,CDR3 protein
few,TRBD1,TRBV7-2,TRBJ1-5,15,TGTGCCAGCAGCGTTGACAGGGGAAACAATCAGCCCCAGCATTTT,CASSVDRGNNQPQHF
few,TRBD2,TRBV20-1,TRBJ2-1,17,TGCAGTGCTAGAGATCCAGTCCGGAGCGGGAGATTAGATGAGCAGTTCTTC,CSARDPVRSGRLDEQFF
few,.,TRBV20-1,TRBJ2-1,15,TGCAGTGCTAGCTCGCACGGGGGTCGAGCCAATGAGCAGTTCTTC,CSASSHGGRANEQFF
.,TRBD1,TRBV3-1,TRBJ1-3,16,TGTGCCAGCAGCTCTTGGACAGGGCAGACTGGAAACACCATATATTTT,CASSSWTGQTGNTIYF
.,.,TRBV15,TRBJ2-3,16,TGTGCCACCAGCAGAAACCGGGCCCCTAAAGCAGATACGCAGTATTTT,CATSRNRAPKADTQYF
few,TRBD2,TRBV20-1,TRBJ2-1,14,TGCAGTGCTAGTCGCCCTAGCGGGAGCAATGAGCAGTTCTTC,CSASRPSGSNEQFF
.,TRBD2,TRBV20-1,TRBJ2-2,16,TGCAGTGCCCCAGGGGCTAGCGGGAGTCGCACCGGGGAGCTGTTTTTT,CSAPGASGSRTGELFF
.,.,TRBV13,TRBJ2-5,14,TGTGCCAGCAGCTTATTGTCCGCTGGAGAGACCCAGTACTTC,CASSLLSAGETQYF
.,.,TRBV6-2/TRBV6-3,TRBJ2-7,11,TGTGCCAGCAGTGGGGTGATTGAGCAGTACTTC,CASSGVIEQYF
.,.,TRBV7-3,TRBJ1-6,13,TGTGCCAGCAGCACGGGGTTTAATTCACCCCTCCACTTT,CASSTGFNSPLHF
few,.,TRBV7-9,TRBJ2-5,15,TGTGCCAGCAGCTTAGGGTCCGGGCAACAAGAGACCCAGTACTTC,CASSLGSGQQETQYF
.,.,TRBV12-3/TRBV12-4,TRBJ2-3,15,TGTGCCAGCAGTTTGGTCGGGGGGACAGCGGATACGCAGTATTTT,CASSLVGGTADTQYF
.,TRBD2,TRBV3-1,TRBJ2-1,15,TGTGCCAGCAGCCAATTCGGGGGGGCTTACAATGAGCAGTTCTTC,CASSQFGGAYNEQFF
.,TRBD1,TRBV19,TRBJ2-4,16,TGTGCCAGTAGTATAGGGGGACAGGGCATCAAAAACATTCAGTACTTC,CASSIGGQGIKNIQYF
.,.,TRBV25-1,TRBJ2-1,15,TGTGCCAGCAGAACGGGACTTTCCCCTAACAATGAGCAGTTCTTC,CASRTGLSPNNEQFF
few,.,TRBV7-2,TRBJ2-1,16,TGTGCCAGCAGCCCTATAGACTATTGGCAGAGGAATGAGCAGTTCTTC,CASSPIDYWQRNEQFF
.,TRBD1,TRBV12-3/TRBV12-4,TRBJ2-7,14,TGTGCCAGCAGTCGAGCCGGGACAGGCTACGAGCAGTACTTC,CASSRAGTGYEQYF
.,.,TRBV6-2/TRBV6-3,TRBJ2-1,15,TGTGCCAGCAGTTACTCTGCTAGACCCTCGAATGAGCAGTTCTTC,CASSYSARPSNEQFF
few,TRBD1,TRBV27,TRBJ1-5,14,TGTGCCAGCAGGAGGACAGGTGATAATCAGCCCCAGCATTTT,CASRRTGDNQPQHF
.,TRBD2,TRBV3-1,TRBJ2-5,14,TGTGCCAGCAGCCAGGCGGGAGATTACAATGAGCAGTACTTC,CASSQAGDYNEQYF
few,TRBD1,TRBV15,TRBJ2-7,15,TGTGCCACCAGCAGAGGGGGACAGGGTAGCTACGAGCAGTACTTC,CATSRGGQGSYEQYF
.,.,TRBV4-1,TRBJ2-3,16,TGCGCCAGCAGCCAAGAGCCCCACAGCGGCGCAGGGACGCAGTATTTT,CASSQEPHSGAGTQYF
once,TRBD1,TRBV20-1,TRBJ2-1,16,TGCAGTGCTAGAATCCGGACAGGGGCCTCCTACAATGAGCAGTTCTTC,CSARIRTGASYNEQFF
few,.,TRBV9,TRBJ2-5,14,TGTGCCAGCAGCGTAGATAGCGGCCAAGAGACCCAGTACTTC,CASSVDSGQETQYF
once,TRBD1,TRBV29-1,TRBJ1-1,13,TGCAGCGTTGGAAGGAGGGGGCTCTCTGAAGCTTTCTTT,CSVGRRGLSEAFF
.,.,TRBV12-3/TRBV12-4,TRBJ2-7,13,TGTGCCAGCAGTTTATCCCAACCGAATGAGCAGTACTTC,CASSLSQPNEQYF
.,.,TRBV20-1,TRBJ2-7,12,TGCAGTGGACGGAGTGACACCTACGAGCAGTACTTC,CSGRSDTYEQYF
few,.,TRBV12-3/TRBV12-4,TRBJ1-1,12,TGTGCCAGCAGTCATCCTCGGAATGAAGCTTTCTTT,CASSHPRNEAFF
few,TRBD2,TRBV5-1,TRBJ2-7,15,TGCGCCAGCAGCATGGGACTAGCGGATACCTACGAGCAGTACTTC,CASSMGLADTYEQYF
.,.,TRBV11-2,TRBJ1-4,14,TGTGCCAGTACCAAGGGATCAACTAATGAAAAACTGTTTTTT,CASTKGSTNEKLFF
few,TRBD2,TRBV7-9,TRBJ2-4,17,TGTGCCAGCAGCCCCCTCGGCGGGAGGGCAGCCAAAAACATTCAGTACTTC,CASSPLGGRAAKNIQYF
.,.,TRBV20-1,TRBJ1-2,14,TGCAGTGCCCCGGGGACGCCCCCCCCCTATGGCTACACCTTC,CSAPGTPPPYGYTF
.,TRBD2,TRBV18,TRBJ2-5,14,TGTGCCAGCTCGGGACTAGCGGGGGTTAATGAGCAGTACTTC,CASSGLAGVNEQYF
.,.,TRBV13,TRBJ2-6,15,TGTGCCAGCAGCCGCCGTGGCTCTGGGGCCAACGTCCTGACTTTC,CASSRRGSGANVLTF